The entry below describes one TCR beta chain. The antigen remains undetermined. The sample belongs to a study of OX40 agonist ivuxolimab in advanced cancers. Study-level information: Patients took ivuxolimab, an agonistic anti-OX40 (CD134) antibody. Dose-escalation patients were diagnosed with hepatocellular carcinoma, melanoma, renal cell cancer or head and neck cancer.

Assay: immunoSEQ multiplex PCR; the TCRdb copy retains only in-frame clones and omits some. Among roughly 64,000 clones listed, 91% were seen once. Study-wide points: There were also nonresponders showing low normalized T-cell clonal expansion.

CDR3 length: 13 residues. Germline V gene lookup returns CDR1 SGHTA and CDR2 FQGTGA. Between the trimmed V and J ends, which lost 4 bases and 2 bases, there was a span of 7 bases. The sample in question was CD4+ or CD8+ T cells sorted from blood, obtained in a trial of the OX40 agonist ivuxolimab. The V gene is TRBV7-3, the J gene TRBJ2-3; D remains ambiguous. This sequence was found in an adult with an advanced solid tumor such as melanoma, head and neck, liver or kidney cancer. The CDR3 DNA is TGTGCCAGCAGCTCGTACACCACAGATACGCAGTATTTT. Amino acid sequence: CASSSYTTDTQYF.